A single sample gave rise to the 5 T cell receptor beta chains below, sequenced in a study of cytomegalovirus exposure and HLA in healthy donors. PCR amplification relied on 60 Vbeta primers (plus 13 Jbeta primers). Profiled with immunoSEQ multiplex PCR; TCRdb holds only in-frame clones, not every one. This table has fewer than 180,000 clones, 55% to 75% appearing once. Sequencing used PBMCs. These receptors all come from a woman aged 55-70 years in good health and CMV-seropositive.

The CDR3 DNA sequence: TGTGCCAGCAGCTTGGACGGGTCCCTCTCTGGGGCCAACGTCCTGACTTTC. Its protein product is CASSLDGSLSGANVLTF. The rearrangement links TRBV5-6 to TRBJ2-6; D uncertain. The germline V and J ends were trimmed by 0 bases and 0 bases, with 10 bases remaining between them. Per germline, CDR1 SGHDT and CDR2 YYEEEE. The CDR3 covers 17 residues.

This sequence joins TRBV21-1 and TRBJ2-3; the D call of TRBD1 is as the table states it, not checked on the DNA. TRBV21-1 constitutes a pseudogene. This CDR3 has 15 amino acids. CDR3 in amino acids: CASSIHRGWADTQYF. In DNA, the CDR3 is TGTGCCAGCAGCATCCACAGGGGGTGGGCAGATACGCAGTATTTT.

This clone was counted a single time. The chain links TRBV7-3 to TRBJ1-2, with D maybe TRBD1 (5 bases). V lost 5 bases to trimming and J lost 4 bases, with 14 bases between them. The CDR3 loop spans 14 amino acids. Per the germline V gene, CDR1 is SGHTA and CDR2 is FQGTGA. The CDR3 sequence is CASSPTGGGYGYTF. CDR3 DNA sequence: TGTGCCAGCAGCCCCACTGGGGGGGGCTATGGCTACACCTTC. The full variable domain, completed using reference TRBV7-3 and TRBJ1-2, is GAGVSQTPSNKVTEKGKYVELRCDPISGHTALYWYRQSLGQGPEFLIYFQGTGAADDSGLPNDRFFAVRPEGSVSTLKIQRTERGDSAVYLCASSPTGGGYGYTFGSGTRLTVV.

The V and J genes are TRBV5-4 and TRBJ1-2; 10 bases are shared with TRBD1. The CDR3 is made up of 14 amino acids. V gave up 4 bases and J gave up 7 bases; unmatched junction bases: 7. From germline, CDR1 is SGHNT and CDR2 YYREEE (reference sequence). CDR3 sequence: CASSPKGQGGGYTF. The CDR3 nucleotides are TGTGCCAGCAGCCCGAAAGGACAGGGGGGTGGCTACACCTTC.

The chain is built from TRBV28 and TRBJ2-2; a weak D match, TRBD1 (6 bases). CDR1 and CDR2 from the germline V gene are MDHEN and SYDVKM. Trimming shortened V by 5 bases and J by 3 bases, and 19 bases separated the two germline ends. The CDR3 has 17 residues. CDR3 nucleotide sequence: TGTGCCAGCAGTCCCATTACACAGGGTTCTTACACCGGGGAGCTGTTTTTT. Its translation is CASSPITQGSYTGELFF.